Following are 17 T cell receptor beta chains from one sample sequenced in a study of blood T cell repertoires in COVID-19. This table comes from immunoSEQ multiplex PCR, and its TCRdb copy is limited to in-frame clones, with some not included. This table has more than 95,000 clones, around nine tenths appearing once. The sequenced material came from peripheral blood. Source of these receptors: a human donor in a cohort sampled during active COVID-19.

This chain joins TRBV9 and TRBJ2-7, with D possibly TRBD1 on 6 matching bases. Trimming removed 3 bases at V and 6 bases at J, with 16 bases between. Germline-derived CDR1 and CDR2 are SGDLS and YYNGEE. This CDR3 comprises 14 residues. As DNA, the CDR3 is TGTGCCAGCAGCGCTGGACAGAAGGTCGTCGAGCAGTACTTC. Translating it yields CASSAGQKVVEQYF. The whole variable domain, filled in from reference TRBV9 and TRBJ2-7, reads DSGVTQTPKHLITATGQRVTLRCSPRSGDLSVYWYQQSLDQGLQFLIQYYNGEERAKGNILERFSAQQFPDLHSELNLSSLELGDSALYFCASSAGQKVVEQYFGPGTRLTVT.

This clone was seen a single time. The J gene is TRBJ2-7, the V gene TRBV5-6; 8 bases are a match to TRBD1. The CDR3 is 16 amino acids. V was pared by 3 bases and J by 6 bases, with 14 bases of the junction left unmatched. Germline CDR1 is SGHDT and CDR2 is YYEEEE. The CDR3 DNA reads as TGTGCCAGCAGCTACGGACAGGGAAGGTCCATGAGCGAGCAGTACTTC. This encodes CASSYGQGRSMSEQYF.

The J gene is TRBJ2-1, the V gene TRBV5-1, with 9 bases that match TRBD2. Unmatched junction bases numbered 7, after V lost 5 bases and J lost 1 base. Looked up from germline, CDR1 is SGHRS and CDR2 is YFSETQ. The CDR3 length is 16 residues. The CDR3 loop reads CASRPSGGTSYNEQFF. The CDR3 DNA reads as TGCGCCAGCAGACCGAGCGGGGGGACGTCCTACAATGAGCAGTTCTTC.

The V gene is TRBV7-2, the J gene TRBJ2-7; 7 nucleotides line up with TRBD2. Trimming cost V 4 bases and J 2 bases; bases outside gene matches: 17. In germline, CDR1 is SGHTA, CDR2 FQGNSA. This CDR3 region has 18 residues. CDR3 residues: CASSSNSPTSGDAYEQYF. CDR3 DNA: TGTGCCAGCAGCTCCAACAGCCCTACAAGCGGGGACGCCTACGAGCAGTACTTC.

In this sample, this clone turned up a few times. The DNA of the CDR3 is TGTGCCAGCAGTTACGACGGGGGAGAGACCCAGTACTTC. The encoded protein is CASSYDGGETQYF. V gene TRBV6-5 combines with J gene TRBJ2-5; perhaps TRBD2 as D (6 bases). The V end lost 2 bases, the J end lost 4 bases, and 8 bases lay between the germline ends. The V gene's germline CDR1 is MNHEY and CDR2 SVGAGI. The CDR3 is 13 residues long.

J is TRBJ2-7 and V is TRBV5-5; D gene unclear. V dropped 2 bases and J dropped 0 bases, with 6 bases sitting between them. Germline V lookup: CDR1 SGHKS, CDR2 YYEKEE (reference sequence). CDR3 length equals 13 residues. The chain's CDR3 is CASSFYSSYEQYF. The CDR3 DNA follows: TGTGCCAGCAGCTTCTACAGCTCCTACGAGCAGTACTTC.

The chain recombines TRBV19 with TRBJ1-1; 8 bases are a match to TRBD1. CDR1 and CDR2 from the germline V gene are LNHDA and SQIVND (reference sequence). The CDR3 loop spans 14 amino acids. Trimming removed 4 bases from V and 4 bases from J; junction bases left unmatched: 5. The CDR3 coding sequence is TGTGCCAGTAGTACCCAGGGGGCAAGCACTGAAGCTTTCTTT. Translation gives CASSTQGASTEAFF.

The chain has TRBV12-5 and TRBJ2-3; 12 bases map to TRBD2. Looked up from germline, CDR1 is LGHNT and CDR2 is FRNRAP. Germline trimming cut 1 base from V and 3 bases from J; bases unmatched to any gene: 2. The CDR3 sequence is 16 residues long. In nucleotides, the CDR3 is TGTGCTAGTGGTTTGGGACTAGCGGGAGAAACAGATACGCAGTATTTT. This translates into CASGLGLAGETDTQYF.

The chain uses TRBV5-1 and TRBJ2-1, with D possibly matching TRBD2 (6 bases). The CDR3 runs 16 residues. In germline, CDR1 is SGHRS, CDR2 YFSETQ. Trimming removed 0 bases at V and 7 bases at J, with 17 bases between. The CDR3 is CASSLGDSTPWNEQFF. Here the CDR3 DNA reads TGCGCCAGCAGCTTGGGGGACTCTACCCCGTGGAATGAGCAGTTCTTC.

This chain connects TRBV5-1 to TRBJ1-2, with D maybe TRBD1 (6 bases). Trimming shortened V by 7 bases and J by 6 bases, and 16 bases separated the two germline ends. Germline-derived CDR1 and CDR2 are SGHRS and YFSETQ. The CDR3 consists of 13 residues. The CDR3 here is CASRIGGGDGYTF. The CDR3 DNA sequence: TGCGCCAGCCGGATAGGGGGTGGGGATGGCTACACCTTC.

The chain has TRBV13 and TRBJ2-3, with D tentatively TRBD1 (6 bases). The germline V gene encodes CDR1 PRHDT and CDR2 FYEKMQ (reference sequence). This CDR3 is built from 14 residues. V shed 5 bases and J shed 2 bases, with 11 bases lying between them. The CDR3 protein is CASSETGNTDTQYF. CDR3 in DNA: TGTGCCAGCAGCGAGACAGGTAACACAGATACGCAGTATTTT.

The CDR3 here is CASSSGLAGGTTYNEQFF. In DNA, the CDR3 is TGTGCCAGCAGCTCGGGACTAGCGGGAGGGACCACCTACAATGAGCAGTTCTTC. The V gene is TRBV13, the J gene TRBJ2-1; 16 nucleotides agree with TRBD2. Germline CDR1 PRHDT, CDR2 FYEKMQ (reference sequence). CDR3 length: 18 residues. Losses at the gene ends were 4 bases for V and 2 bases for J; bases not matched to a gene: 5.

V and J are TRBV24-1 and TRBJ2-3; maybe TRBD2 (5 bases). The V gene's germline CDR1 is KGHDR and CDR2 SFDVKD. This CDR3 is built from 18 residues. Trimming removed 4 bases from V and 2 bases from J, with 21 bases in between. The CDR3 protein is CATSDLGRRSGDTDTQYF. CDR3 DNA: TGTGCCACCAGTGACCTCGGCAGGAGGAGCGGCGACACAGATACGCAGTATTTT.

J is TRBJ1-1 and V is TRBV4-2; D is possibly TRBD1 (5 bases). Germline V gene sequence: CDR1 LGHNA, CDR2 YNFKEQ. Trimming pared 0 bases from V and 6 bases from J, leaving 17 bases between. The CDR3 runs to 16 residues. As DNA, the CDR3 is TGTGCCAGCAGCCAAGATTATTTAGGGGTGGTAGCTGAAGCTTTCTTT. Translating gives CASSQDYLGVVAEAFF.

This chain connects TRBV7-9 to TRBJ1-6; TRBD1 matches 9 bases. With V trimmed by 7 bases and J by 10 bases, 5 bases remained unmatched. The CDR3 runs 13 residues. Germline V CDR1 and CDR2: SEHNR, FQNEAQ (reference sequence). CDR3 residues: CASTDRGFSPLHF. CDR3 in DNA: TGTGCCAGCACTGACAGGGGGTTCTCACCCCTCCACTTT. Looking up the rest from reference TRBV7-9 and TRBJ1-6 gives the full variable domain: DTGVSQNPRHKITKRGQNVTFRCDPISEHNRLYWYRQTLGQGPEFLTYFQNEAQLEKSRLLSDRFSAERPKGSFSTLEIQRTEQGDSAMYLCASTDRGFSPLHFGNGTRLTVT.

The CDR3 loop reads CASSPRRLADQDTQYF. CDR3 coding DNA: TGTGCCAGCAGCCCGCGGCGGCTAGCGGATCAAGATACGCAGTATTTT. The chain links TRBV11-2 to TRBJ2-3, with 7 bases matching TRBD2. The CDR3 length is 16 residues. Looked up from germline, CDR1 is SGHAT and CDR2 is FQNNGV. The V gene end was trimmed by 5 bases and the J gene end by 5 bases; junction bases not matched to a gene: 13. Full variable domain (remainder filled in from reference TRBV11-2 and TRBJ2-3): EAGVAQSPRYKIIEKRQSVAFWCNPISGHATLYWYQQILGQGPKLLIQFQNNGVVDDSQLPKDRFSAERLKGVDSTLKIQPAKLEDSAVYLCASSPRRLADQDTQYFGPGTRLTVL.

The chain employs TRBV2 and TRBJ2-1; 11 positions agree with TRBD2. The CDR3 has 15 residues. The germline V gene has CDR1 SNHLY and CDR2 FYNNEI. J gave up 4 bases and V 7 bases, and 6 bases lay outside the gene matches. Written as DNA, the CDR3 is TGTGCCAGCATGCTACTAGCGGGGGTTTACAATGAGCAGTTCTTC. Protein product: CASMLLAGVYNEQFF.